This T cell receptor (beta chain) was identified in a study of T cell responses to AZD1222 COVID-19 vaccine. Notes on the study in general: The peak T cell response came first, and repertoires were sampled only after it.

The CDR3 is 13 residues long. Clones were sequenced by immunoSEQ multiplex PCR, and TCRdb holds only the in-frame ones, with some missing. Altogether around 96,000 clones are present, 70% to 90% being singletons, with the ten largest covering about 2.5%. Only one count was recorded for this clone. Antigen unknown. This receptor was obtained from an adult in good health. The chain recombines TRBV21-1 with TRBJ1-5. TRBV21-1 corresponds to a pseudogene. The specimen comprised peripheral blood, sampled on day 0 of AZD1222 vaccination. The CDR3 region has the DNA TGTGCCAGCAGCCCGCCCGGGAATCAGCCCCAGCATTTT. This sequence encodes CASSPPGNQPQHF.